Sequencing of this TCR beta chain was carried out in a study of Ad26.COV2.S vaccination and SARS-CoV-2 variants. Treatment indicated: 15 to 20 received Ad26.COV2.S at low or high dose, single or two shots; about 5 received placebo; per-sample allocation not given. Collection of samples fell on day 63 after the first vaccine or placebo injection. The germline V gene encodes CDR1 MNHEY and CDR2 SVGEGT. The CDR3 has 15 amino acids. V trimming: 5 bases; J trimming: 0 bases; junction bases outside the gene matches: 5. Repertoires were generated with immunoSEQ multiplex PCR, while TCRdb's copy carries only in-frame clones and drops some. In the table there are hundreds of thousands of clones, around 90% of which are singletons.

This TCR was sampled from a person between 18 and 59 years old who received the Ad26.COV2.S COVID-19 vaccine or a placebo. Sequences were derived from peripheral blood, sampled in a trial of Ad26.COV2.S vaccine versus placebo. This chain connects TRBV6-2 or TRBV6-3 to TRBJ2-7; 9 bases are shared with TRBD2. CDR3 sequence: CASSAERGDSYEQYF. The CDR3 DNA reads TGTGCCAGCAGTGCGGAGCGGGGGGACTCCTACGAGCAGTACTTC.